A selection of T cell receptor beta chains follows, all from one sample in a study of vaccination effects on CD4 cells after COVID-19. Profiled with immunoSEQ multiplex PCR; TCRdb holds only in-frame clones, not every one. The data contain roughly 25,000 clones, around 67% of them singletons. No cognate antigen is known for these TCRs. The sequenced sample was CD4+ T cells from PBMCs cultured with SARS-CoV-2 spike peptides, obtained after COVID-19 vaccination. All receptors derive from a human donor who received a COVID-19 vaccine. CDR3s include the opening cysteine and the closing phenylalanine or tryptophan. The order of the fields is CDR3 length, D gene, V gene, clone size, J gene, CDR3 DNA, CDR3 protein. A D gene is named only where the DNA matches it firmly. Size is omitted from some rows. Given values are once, few, many or a class for expanded clones.

11	-	TRBV6-5	once	TRBJ2-7	TGTGCCAGCAGGGACAATTACGAGCAGTACTTC	CASRDNYEQYF
13	-	TRBV12-3/TRBV12-4	-	TRBJ2-2	TGTGCCAGCAGTTCACAGGTCGCCGGGGAGCTGTTTTTT	CASSSQVAGELFF
13	-	TRBV6-6	few	TRBJ2-7	TGTGCCAGCAGTTCCGGTTTCCTCTACGAGCAGTACTTC	CASSSGFLYEQYF
16	-	TRBV7-9	-	TRBJ2-2	TGTGCCAGCAGCTTAGCGGGGCTAAAGGGAACCGGGGAGCTGTTTTTT	CASSLAGLKGTGELFF
15	-	TRBV7-2	-	TRBJ2-1	TGTGCCAGCAGCTTTACTCACGCTGGCTACAATGAGCAGTTCTTC	CASSFTHAGYNEQFF
15	TRBD1	TRBV2	-	TRBJ2-1	TGTGCCAGCAGCTCGGAAGGACAGGTCTACAATGAGCAGTTCTTC	CASSSEGQVYNEQFF
14	-	TRBV3-1/TRBV3-2	-	TRBJ2-7	TGTGCCAGCAGCCAAGAGGGCAGGGCCTACGAGCAGTACTTC	CASSQEGRAYEQYF
12	-	TRBV7-9	-	TRBJ2-5	TGTGCCAGCAGCTCTCCAGGGGGGAGCCCCCACTTC	CASSSPGGSPHF
16	-	TRBV19	-	TRBJ2-1	TGTGCCAGTAGTCCCCTAGCGACCTGGATCTACAATGAGCAGTTCTTC	CASSPLATWIYNEQFF
16	-	TRBV12-1	-	TRBJ1-2	TGTGCCAGCACCCCTAAGGCAGGTCGGACCCCCCATGGCTACACCTTC	CASTPKAGRTPHGYTF
15	TRBD2	TRBV6-5	once	TRBJ2-3	TGTGCCAGTCGGACTAGCGGAGGGAAGGCAGATACGCAGTATTTT	CASRTSGGKADTQYF
12	-	TRBV9	-	TRBJ2-6	TGTGCCAGCGCGACTGGGGCCAACGTCCTGACTTTC	CASATGANVLTF
12	-	TRBV5-1	-	TRBJ2-5	TGCGCCAGCAGCGCGGAATTGGAGACCCAGTACTTC	CASSAELETQYF
15	-	TRBV30	-	TRBJ2-5	TGTGCCTGGAGTCTGGGGGGAGCCCCCCAAGAGACCCAGTACTTC	CAWSLGGAPQETQYF
15	-	TRBV5-4	few	TRBJ2-2	TGTGCCAGCAGCTTGGCCGGGGGTAGAGTCGGGGAGCTGTTTTTT	CASSLAGGRVGELFF
16	-	TRBV6-6	few	TRBJ1-2	TGTGCCAGCAGTTACCGCACAACAGGGACACAACGGGGCTACACCTTC	CASSYRTTGTQRGYTF
17	TRBD2	TRBV13	-	TRBJ2-3	TGTGCCAGCAGCCAATCGGCTAGCGGGAGAGACACAGATACGCAGTATTTT	CASSQSASGRDTDTQYF
15	-	TRBV5-1	once	TRBJ2-5	TGCGCCAGCAGCTTGGGAGACGGCGGGTGGGAGACCCAGTACTTC	CASSLGDGGWETQYF
14	-	TRBV3-1/TRBV3-2	-	TRBJ2-3	TGTGCCAGCAGCCAAGATCTGGGGACTCCGACGCAGTATTTT	CASSQDLGTPTQYF
12	-	TRBV20-1	-	TRBJ1-4	TGCAGTGCTAGTTCTACAGACGAAAAACTGTTTTTT	CSASSTDEKLFF
14	-	TRBV19	-	TRBJ2-1	TGTGCCAGTAAAAGAGGGGGGGGGTGGAATGAGCAGTTCTTC	CASKRGGGWNEQFF
14	-	TRBV20-1	-	TRBJ2-1	TGCAGTGCTAGTTTGTCCGGAATACGACATGAGCAGTTCTTC	CSASLSGIRHEQFF
18	-	TRBV6-1	-	TRBJ1-6	TGTGCCAGCAGTGAGTATCATCCCAGGACGGGATATAATTCACCCCTCCACTTT	CASSEYHPRTGYNSPLHF
16	-	TRBV19	-	TRBJ1-4	TGTGCCAGTAGTATCGGGTTGCCAGGGGAAGGAGAAAAACTGTTTTTT	CASSIGLPGEGEKLFF
14	-	TRBV27	-	TRBJ2-1	TGTGCCAGCAGTTCCCCCCTAGTGGGCAATGAGCAGTTCTTC	CASSSPLVGNEQFF
15	TRBD2	TRBV18	-	TRBJ2-5	TGTGCCAGCTCACCAGTATCGCTAGCGGGAGAGACCCAGTACTTC	CASSPVSLAGETQYF
14	-	TRBV2	-	TRBJ2-1	TGTGCCAGCAGAACAGGCGGATATTACAATGAGCAGTTCTTC	CASRTGGYYNEQFF
12	-	TRBV2	-	TRBJ2-1	TGTGCCAGCACCGGGACCATGAATGAGCAGTTCTTC	CASTGTMNEQFF
14	-	TRBV27	few	TRBJ2-2	TGTGCCAGCACCCTAGCCCGGGGGACCGGGGAGCTGTTTTTT	CASTLARGTGELFF
15	-	TRBV5-4	-	TRBJ1-2	TGTGCCAGCAGCTTGGGGGGCCCGGGTAACTATGGCTACACCTTC	CASSLGGPGNYGYTF
14	TRBD2	TRBV30	-	TRBJ2-3	TGTGCCTGGAGTGCCGGGGGGGCGGCAGATACGCAGTATTTT	CAWSAGGAADTQYF
16	-	TRBV11-2	few	TRBJ2-5	TGTGCCAGCAGCTTAAAGGGCCTTACAAGCTTAGAGACCCAGTACTTC	CASSLKGLTSLETQYF
13	-	TRBV30	-	TRBJ1-1	TGTGCCTGGAGTTCACAGGGAGAGGCTGAAGCTTTCTTT	CAWSSQGEAEAFF
17	-	TRBV19	-	TRBJ2-5	TGTGCCAGTAGTATAGCCGGTAGGGACCGCGGGGATGAGACCCAGTACTTC	CASSIAGRDRGDETQYF
13	-	TRBV2	-	TRBJ2-7	TGTGCCAGCAGTGAGGATCACGGCTACGAGCAGTACTTC	CASSEDHGYEQYF
15	TRBD1	TRBV5-8	-	TRBJ1-5	TGTGCCAGCAGCTTGTACAGGGGAGGGGATCAGCCCCAGCATTTT	CASSLYRGGDQPQHF
15	TRBD1	TRBV6-1	-	TRBJ1-2	TGTGCCAGCAGTGATAGGACAGGGGGGGTGAATGGCTACACCTTC	CASSDRTGGVNGYTF
13	-	TRBV19	-	TRBJ1-5	TGTGCCAGTAGTCCCGGACTCAATCAGCCCCAGCATTTT	CASSPGLNQPQHF
12	-	TRBV7-9	-	TRBJ2-3	TGTGCCAGCAGCTTAGATCGGGATACGCAGTATTTT	CASSLDRDTQYF
16	-	TRBV7-7	-	TRBJ2-5	TGTGCCAGCAGCGTAGGTCGTGTTGTTGGAAAAGAGACCCAGTACTTC	CASSVGRVVGKETQYF
13	-	TRBV5-1	-	TRBJ2-3	TGCGCCAGCAGCTTGACACTAACAGATACGCAGTATTTT	CASSLTLTDTQYF
15	TRBD1	TRBV7-2	-	TRBJ1-2	TGTGCCAGCAGCTTAGGTCGGGCAGGGGGACGTGGCTACACCTTC	CASSLGRAGGRGYTF
16	-	TRBV15	-	TRBJ2-2	TGTGCCACCAGCGGGGACATTTCAGGGGTGGCCGGGGAGCTGTTTTTT	CATSGDISGVAGELFF
13	-	TRBV7-2	-	TRBJ2-2	TGTGCCAGCAGCTTAAGTTCCGTCGGGGAGCTGTTTTTT	CASSLSSVGELFF
13	-	TRBV5-6	-	TRBJ1-1	TGTGCCAGCAGCTTCGAGTTCGGTGGTGAGGCTTTCTTT	CASSFEFGGEAFF
13	TRBD1	TRBV10-3	few	TRBJ1-5	TGTGCCATTCAGGGGGTCGGCAATCAGCCCCAGCATTTT	CAIQGVGNQPQHF
13	-	TRBV12-3/TRBV12-4	-	TRBJ2-2	TGTGCCAGCAGTTATAGGGGCACCGGGGAGCTGTTTTTT	CASSYRGTGELFF
17	-	TRBV4-1	-	TRBJ1-1	TGCGCCAGCAGCCACCGACACCAGAGGTCTGGCAACACTGAAGCTTTCTTT	CASSHRHQRSGNTEAFF
12	-	TRBV7-9	-	TRBJ1-2	TGTGCCAGCAGCTTAGTAGGCGGCGGCTACACCTTC	CASSLVGGGYTF
15	-	TRBV6-2/TRBV6-3	-	TRBJ2-1	TGTGCCAGCAGTTATGCTAGCGAGGCAGGCAATGAGCAGTTCTTC	CASSYASEAGNEQFF
15	TRBD2	TRBV9	few	TRBJ2-7	TGTGCCAGCAGCGTAGAGGCGGGAGGGCCGGGAGAGCAGTACTTC	CASSVEAGGPGEQYF
15	-	TRBV29-1	-	TRBJ2-2	TGCAGCGTGGTGGCCTCACCTGGGGACACCGGGGAGCTGTTTTTT	CSVVASPGDTGELFF
15	-	TRBV7-2	-	TRBJ2-3	TGTGCCAGCAGCTTAAGAGCCGGGAGCACAGATACGCAGTATTTT	CASSLRAGSTDTQYF
14	-	TRBV6-5	few	TRBJ2-2	TGTGCCAGCAGATTCGCCGAGCCCACCGGGGAGCTGTTTTTT	CASRFAEPTGELFF
17	-	TRBV15	-	TRBJ1-1	TGTGCCACCAGCAGAGATCTGAGGGGGTTTCGGAACACTGAAGCTTTCTTT	CATSRDLRGFRNTEAFF
18	-	TRBV5-1	-	TRBJ1-6	TGCGCCAGCAGCTTGGGGGAGCAGACTTTGGCCTATAATTCACCCCTCCACTTT	CASSLGEQTLAYNSPLHF
12	-	TRBV4-1	-	TRBJ1-5	TGCGCCAGCAGCCAAGAAGGGGTCCCGCAGCATTTT	CASSQEGVPQHF